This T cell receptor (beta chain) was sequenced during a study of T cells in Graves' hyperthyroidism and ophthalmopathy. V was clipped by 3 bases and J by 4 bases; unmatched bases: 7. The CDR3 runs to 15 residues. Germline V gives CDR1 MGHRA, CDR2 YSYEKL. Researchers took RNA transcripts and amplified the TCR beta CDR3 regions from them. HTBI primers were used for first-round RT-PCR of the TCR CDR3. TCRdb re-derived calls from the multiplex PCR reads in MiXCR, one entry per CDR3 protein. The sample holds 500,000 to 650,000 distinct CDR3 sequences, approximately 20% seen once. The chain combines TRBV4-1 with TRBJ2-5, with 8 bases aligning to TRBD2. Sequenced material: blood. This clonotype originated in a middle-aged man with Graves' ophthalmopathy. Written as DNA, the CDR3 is TGCGCCAGCAGCCAGAGAGCGGGGGAGGGAGAGACCCAGTACTTC. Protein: CASSQRAGEGETQYF.